A single sample is the source of the 8 T cell receptor beta chains below, sequenced in a study of cytomegalovirus exposure and HLA in healthy donors (dated by TCRdb to the late 2010s). Library method: the immunoSEQ multiplex PCR assay. For the multiplex PCR, a mixture combining 60 forward primers for TCR Vbeta segments and 13 reverse primers for TCR Jbeta segments was used. TCRdb obtained this table from immuneACCESS and retained in-frame rearrangements with V and J assigned. These tables miss some clones; where compared with another copy, unresolved V genes account for less than half of the shortfall, and the remainder is unexplained. Within this sample are more than 55,000 clones, with roughly 80% of them counted one time only. Roughly 3.9% of the sample belongs to the ten largest clones. The sample taken for sequencing was PBMCs. Every receptor here comes from a woman aged 40 to 55 in good health and CMV-seronegative.

The chain employs TRBV7-2 and TRBJ2-7, with 9 positions matching TRBD2. Germline CDR1 is SGHTA and CDR2 is FQGNSA. Losses at the gene ends were 5 bases for V and 0 bases for J; bases not matched to a gene: 11. This CDR3 spans 17 amino acids. In nucleotides, the CDR3 is TGTGCCAGCAGCCCATCTCTTGCGGGAGGGAGCTCCTACGAGCAGTACTTC. It specifies CASSPSLAGGSSYEQYF.

This sequence joins TRBV11-1 and TRBJ1-3, with 11 bases identical to TRBD1. The J segment lost 0 bases and the V segment lost 5 bases, leaving 6 bases of the junction unmatched. Germline CDR1 reads SGHAT; CDR2 reads FQDESV (reference sequence). CDR3 length: 17 residues. The chain's CDR3 is CASSPGQGARSGNTIYF. The CDR3 DNA reads TGTGCCAGCAGCCCCGGACAGGGGGCACGCTCTGGAAACACCATATATTTT.

The chain uses TRBV28 and TRBJ2-5, with D unresolved. Trimming shortened V by 9 bases and J by 5 bases, and 4 bases separated the two germline ends. From germline, CDR1 is MDHEN and CDR2 SYDVKM. The CDR3 contains 9 residues. The CDR3: CARQETQYF. CDR3 in DNA: TGTGCCAGGCAGGAGACCCAGTACTTC.

This rearrangement joins TRBV7-3 to TRBJ2-5; 9 nucleotides line up with TRBD2. This CDR3 spans 14 amino acids. Per the germline V gene, CDR1 is SGHTA and CDR2 is FQGTGA. Trimming cost V 5 bases and J 4 bases; bases outside gene matches: 5. The CDR3 is CASSDRAGGETQYF. CDR3 nucleotide sequence: TGTGCCAGCAGCGACAGAGCGGGAGGAGAGACCCAGTACTTC.

On this clone itself: The junction differs from germline at one of its ends, possibly a read error. The chain joins TRBV27 to TRBJ2-7; 11 bases agree with TRBD2. The germline V gene has CDR1 MNHEY and CDR2 SMNVEV (reference sequence). The CDR3 loop spans 19 amino acids. This CDR3 reads CATSHPSPHSGREGYEQYF. The CDR3 region has the DNA TGTGCCACCAGTCATCCCTCCCCTCATAGCGGGAGGGAGGGCTACGAGCAGTACTTC.

This clone was counted once. The chain joins TRBV5-1 to TRBJ2-1; 10 nucleotides match TRBD2. CDR3 length: 16 amino acids. Germline V CDR1 and CDR2: SGHRS, YFSETQ. After removal of 4 bases from V and 1 base from J, the junction contained 5 bases not matched to a gene. As DNA, the CDR3 is TGCGCCAGCAGCATGGCGACTAGCGGGTCCTACAATGAGCAGTTCTTC. Protein product: CASSMATSGSYNEQFF.

The chain is built from TRBV7-2 and TRBJ1-6; 7 bases are a match to TRBD1. CDR3 size: 15 residues. V trimming: 3 bases; J trimming: 7 bases; junction bases outside the gene matches: 6. Germline CDR1 SGHTA, CDR2 FQGNSA. The DNA for the CDR3 is TGTGCCAGCAGCTTCCGGACAGGACAAAATTCACCCCTCCACTTT. Its protein is CASSFRTGQNSPLHF. The whole variable domain, filled in from reference TRBV7-2 and TRBJ1-6, reads GAGVSQSPSNKVTEKGKDVELRCDPISGHTALYWYRQSLGQGLEFLIYFQGNSAPDKSGLPSDRFSAERTGGSVSTLTIQRTQQEDSAVYLCASSFRTGQNSPLHFGNGTRLTVT.

This chain joins TRBV7-2 and TRBJ2-7, with unresolved D. The CDR3 sequence is 14 residues long. The ends were cut back, 0 bases at V and 1 base at J, with 7 bases in the middle. Germline V gene data show CDR1 as SGHTA and CDR2 as FQGNSA. The CDR3 DNA sequence: TGTGCCAGCAGCTTAGCGGCAGGATCCTACGAGCAGTACTTC. The encoded protein is CASSLAAGSYEQYF.